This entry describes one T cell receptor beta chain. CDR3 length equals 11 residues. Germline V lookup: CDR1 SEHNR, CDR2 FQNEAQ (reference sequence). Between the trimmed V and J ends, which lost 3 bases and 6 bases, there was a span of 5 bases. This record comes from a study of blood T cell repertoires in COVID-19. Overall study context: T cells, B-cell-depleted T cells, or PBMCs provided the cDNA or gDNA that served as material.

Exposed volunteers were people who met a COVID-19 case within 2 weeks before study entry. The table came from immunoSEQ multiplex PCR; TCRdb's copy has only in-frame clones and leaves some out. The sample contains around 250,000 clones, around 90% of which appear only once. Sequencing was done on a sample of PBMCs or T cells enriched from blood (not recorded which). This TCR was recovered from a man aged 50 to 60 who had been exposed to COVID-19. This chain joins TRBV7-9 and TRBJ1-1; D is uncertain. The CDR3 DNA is TGTGCCAGCAGCTTCGGGTCTGAAGCTTTCTTT. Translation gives CASSFGSEAFF.